The source of this T cell receptor beta chain is a study of T cells after yellow fever vaccination (dated 2019 in TCRdb). For context, the study as a whole: The SMART-Seq v4 Ultra Low Input RNA kit was used to prepare libraries from fractions with low cell numbers. To follow T-cell clones before and after primary and booster YFV17D yellow fever vaccination, bulk TCR alpha and beta repertoires were sequenced over time. Two healthy male donors, one aged 18 to 30 and one aged 30 to 40 years, were included in the cohort. Blood was drawn at multiple timepoints before and after primary and secondary immunization, with bulk PBMC replicates and cell subsets isolated.

A remark on this clonotype: The specificity of this receptor is unknown. No base qualities exist here, and no much larger clone lies one base off it.

Overall study results and their limits: A small share of clonotypes was detected in both CD4 and CD8 compartments, with the overlap likely arising from convergent recombination. Because abundant contaminating clonotypes from the bulk population could be contained in FACS-sorted repertoires, computational filtering was required. Compared with the primary T-cell response, the secondary T-cell response was faster but weaker, reaching its peak on day 5 rather than on day 15. Most clones expanded after primary vaccination were re-detected after the booster (about 95% of CD4 and roughly 87% of CD8), suggesting broad memory maintenance. The study included only two donors, which limits how far the findings can be generalized.

TCR cDNA was made using 5'RACE template switching, a step that added a universal primer site and unique molecular identifiers. cDNA synthesis was primed from both the TCR alpha and TCR beta constant segments. Two PCR steps were used to amplify libraries, with sample barcodes and sequencing adapters being added in the second step. Libraries were sequenced on Illumina HiSeq 2500 (2x100 bp) or NovaSeq (2x150 bp). For the original study's pipeline: MIGEC was used to demultiplex reads and collapse the reads into UMI consensus sequences, and MiXCR was used for V(D)J alignment. Vaccine-responding clonotypes were identified with edgeR using replicate PBMC samples, with FDR below 0.01 and a log2 fold change above 5 up to day 15 being required. CD4 or CD8 identity was assigned to each bulk clonotype according to whether the clonotype was present at higher abundance in the sequenced CD4 repertoire or the sequenced CD8 repertoire. The public reads were quality trimmed at Q25 with fastp and then assembled into clones with MiXCR by TCRdb, keeping productive beta chains. Under each unique CDR3 protein, matching rows form one entry showing the most common genes and DNA. The V and J calls shown here were made by TCRdb, not taken from the authors' results. The sample table records fewer than 400,000 distinct CDR3 sequences; roughly 6.1% of these occur just once. The ten most abundant clones make up about 15% of the sample.

The treatment or condition label of this sample denotes: live attenuated yellow fever vaccine strain. At each blood-draw timepoint, two biological replicates of bulk PBMCs were collected. PBMCs were isolated from peripheral blood using a standard Ficoll-Paque protocol. TriZol was used to extract RNA from bulk PBMCs, CD4 and CD8 fractions, and dextramer-positive and dextramer-negative fractions. This specimen consisted of PBMCs, obtained 5 days after the yellow fever booster vaccination. This sequence originates from a man younger than 40 who received the YFV17D yellow fever vaccine.

The CDR3: CASSQDLRRGDRTDTQYF. The nucleotide sequence reads as follows: TGTGCCAGCAGCCAAGATCTACGGCGGGGGGACCGCACAGATACGCAGTATTTT. This sequence uses TRBV3-1 and TRBJ2-3; 8 bases in the junction line up with TRBD2. V and J are trimmed by 0 bases and 1 base, and the gene matches miss 9 bases of the junction. Counted from cysteine to phenylalanine, this CDR3 has 18 amino acids. Only the CDR3 DNA stays, 54 bases, in frame from base 1. CDR1 and CDR2 are drawn from the germline V gene (reference sequence): LGHDT, YNNKEL.